This record concerns one TCR beta chain sequence. This receptor's antigen is unknown. One base away there is no much larger clone; base qualities are not given. For sequencing, an Illumina NovaSeq 6000 was employed. TCRalpha and TCRbeta cDNA libraries were built by 5'RACE with constant-segment primers, adding sample barcodes and unique molecular identifiers. RNA was extracted from every sample with Trizol reagent. The libraries were amplified in two PCR steps, and the second step added a second sample barcode and Illumina TruSeq adapters. The libraries were sequenced on an Illumina NovaSeq using 2 x 150 bp paired-end reads. Per the source publication's procedure: With migec v1.2.7, reads were demultiplexed and then collapsed into UMI-guided consensus sequences. Using mixcr v2.1.11, the UMI consensuses were aligned to TRA and TRB V and J templates and assembled into clonotypes. Clonotypes were classified as expanded or contracted when called significant by both edgeR and NoisET, with noise models trained on biological replicates. For edgeR calls, the thresholds were a false discovery rate-adjusted p below 0.01 and a log2 fold-change of 1. As an exploratory analysis of dynamics, PCA with hierarchical clustering was applied to max-normalized trajectories of the 1000 most abundant clonotypes. The CD4 or CD8 phenotype of responding clones was assigned using the separately sequenced CD4+ and CD8+ repertoires. TCRdb reprocessing: public reads trimmed at Q25 with fastp, clones called with MiXCR, in-frame beta chains kept. Here each entry gathers all rows of one CDR3 protein and keeps the most common genes and DNA. TCRdb's processing, not the authors', yielded these V and J calls. This sample has a few hundred thousand distinct CDR3 sequences in its table, and around 27% of those were observed once. Around an eighth of the sample belongs to the ten largest clones.

PBMCs were isolated by Ficoll-Paque density gradient centrifugation. The CDR3 covers 13 residues, taking in both the cysteine and the phenylalanine. Solely the CDR3 DNA is kept, with 39 bases framed from the first base. V is shortened by 8 bases, J by 5 bases, and the region joining them spans 12 bases. Via the germline V gene, CDR1 is MGHDK and CDR2 SYGVNS. The data originate from a study of T-cell memory formation after mild COVID-19 (dated by TCRdb to the early 2020s). Concerning the study at large: TCR sequence clusters from the two donors were found to be largely donor specific. Two young, previously healthy adult volunteers, one female and one male, were included in the cohort. In two donors, T-cell clones that expanded and contracted after mild COVID-19 were followed by sequencing TCRalpha and TCRbeta repertoires longitudinally.

What the study reported, not specific to this receptor: Some responding clones were detected in pre-infection memory, suggesting pre-existing cross-reactive memory T cells joined the SARS-CoV-2 response. Contracting CD4+ clones appeared mostly in the CM and EM memory subsets, whereas CD8+ clones were enriched in EMRA. SARS-CoV-2 specificity of the second-wave clones peaking on day 37 was not confirmed. Balanced CD4/CD8 phenotypes were observed for clones contracting from day 15 to 85, whereas a bias towards CD4+ was observed for a second wave of clones expanding from day 15 to 37. Only a couple of mild cases were covered in the study, and larger cohorts including severe cases with pre-infection samples were considered necessary.

The chain is encoded by TRBV25-1 joined to TRBJ2-2; the D gene cannot be resolved reliably. The sample comprised PBMCs or a T cell subset sorted from them (not recorded which). The sequence came from an adult woman who had mild COVID-19 (a few samples of this study predate the infection). The sample titles of this study are shuffled in the database, so cell type and time point are left out; the donor was told from shared clones. The CDR3 reads CASGVQRTGELFF. Here is the DNA: TGTGCCAGCGGGGTACAGAGGACCGGGGAGCTGTTTTTT. With all but the CDR3 taken from the reference TRBV25-1 and TRBJ2-2 genes, the full variable domain is: EADIYQTPRYLVIGTGKKITLECSQTMGHDKMYWYQQDPGMELHLIHYSYGVNSTEKGDLSSESTVSRIRTEHFPLTLESARPSHTSQYLCASGVQRTGELFFGEGSRLTVL.